These T cell receptor beta chains were read from a single sample in a study of blood T cell repertoires in COVID-19. TCRdb keeps only in-frame clones here, not all; method: immunoSEQ multiplex PCR. Of roughly 250,000 clones in the sample, roughly 77% were seen once. The sequenced sample was peripheral blood. The origin of the receptors is a woman aged 80 or over with acute or convalescent COVID-19. CDR3s include the opening cysteine and the closing phenylalanine or tryptophan. The order of the fields is V gene, J gene, D gene, clone size, CDR3 DNA, CDR3 protein. A D gene is named only where the DNA matches it firmly. Only part of the rows carry a size: once, few, many, or a class if the clone is expanded.

>TRBV11-3|TRBJ2-7|.|.
TGTGCCAGCAGCTTAGGGGGCGCCTCCTACGAGCAGTACTTC
CASSLGGASYEQYF
>TRBV18|TRBJ2-6|.|.
TGTGCCAGCTCACCACCTCGAGAGATTTACTCTGGGGCCAACGTCCTGACTTTC
CASSPPREIYSGANVLTF
>TRBV5-1|TRBJ2-5|TRBD2|.
TGCGCCAGCAAGCTAGCGGGGGTGGAGACCCAGTACTTC
CASKLAGVETQYF
>TRBV7-2|TRBJ2-5|.|.
TGTGCCAGCAGCTCCCAGACTAGTCGGGAGACCCAGTACTTC
CASSSQTSRETQYF
>TRBV5-1|TRBJ1-1|TRBD1|.
TGCGCCAGCAGGCAGGGACAGGGGAACACTGAAGCTTTCTTT
CASRQGQGNTEAFF
>TRBV30|TRBJ2-2|.|.
TGTGCCTGGAGGGTCGGGCGGGTATATGCCGGGGAGCTGTTTTTT
CAWRVGRVYAGELFF
>TRBV11-2|TRBJ1-6|TRBD1|.
TGTGCCAGCAGCTTTTCCGGGACAGTAAATTCACCCCTCCACTTT
CASSFSGTVNSPLHF
>TRBV2|TRBJ1-4|.|.
TGTGCCAGCAGTCACCCGGTCGAAAAACTGTTTTTT
CASSHPVEKLFF
>TRBV25-1|TRBJ1-2|.|.
TGTGCCAGCAGCACTCCCGGAGAGTTCTATGGCTACACCTTC
CASSTPGEFYGYTF
>TRBV18|TRBJ2-7|TRBD2|.
TGTGCCAGCTCACTTAGCGGGAACTCCTACGAGCAGTACTTC
CASSLSGNSYEQYF
>TRBV30|TRBJ1-3|.|once
TGTGCCTGGAGTAACCCGGGGAGCTCTGGAAACACCATATATTTT
CAWSNPGSSGNTIYF
>TRBV21-1|TRBJ1-2|.|.
TGTGCCAGCCCAGCTCTTCAAACAGGGGGCTGTGGCTACACCTTC
CASPALQTGGCGYTF
>TRBV3-1/TRBV3-2|TRBJ2-1|.|once
TGTGCCAGCAGCCACCTAGCCTCCGAGCAGTTCTTC
CASSHLASEQFF
>TRBV4-1|TRBJ2-1|.|.
TGCGCCAGCGGGGGGAGGATCAATGAGCAGTTCTTC
CASGGRINEQFF
>TRBV28|TRBJ2-7|.|few
TGTGCCAGCGTGCAGGGATACCCCTACGAGCAGTACTTC
CASVQGYPYEQYF
>TRBV6-5|TRBJ2-3|.|.
TGTGCCAGCAGTCCGACTAGAACAGATACGCAGTATTTT
CASSPTRTDTQYF